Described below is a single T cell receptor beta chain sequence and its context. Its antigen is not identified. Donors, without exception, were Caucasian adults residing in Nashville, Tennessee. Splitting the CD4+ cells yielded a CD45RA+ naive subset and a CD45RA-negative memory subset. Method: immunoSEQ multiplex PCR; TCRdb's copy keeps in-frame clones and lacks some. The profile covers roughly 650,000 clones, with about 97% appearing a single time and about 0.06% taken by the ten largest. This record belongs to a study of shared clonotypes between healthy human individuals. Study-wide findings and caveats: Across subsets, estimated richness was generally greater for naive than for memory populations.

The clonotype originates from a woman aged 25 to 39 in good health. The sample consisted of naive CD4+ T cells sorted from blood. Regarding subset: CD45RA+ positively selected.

The CDR3 spells CASSPGDRGFQPQHF. DNA of the CDR3: TGTGCCAGCAGCCCGGGGGACAGGGGCTTTCAGCCCCAGCATTTT. This chain connects TRBV7-9 to TRBJ1-5; 10 bases are shared with TRBD1. With 5 bases clipped from V and 6 bases from J, the junction kept 7 bases outside the gene matches. CDR1 and CDR2 from the germline V gene are SEHNR and FQNEAQ (reference sequence). The CDR3 has 15 amino acids. The complete variable domain, with remaining parts taken from reference TRBV7-9 and TRBJ1-5, reads DTGVSQNPRHKITKRGQNVTFRCDPISEHNRLYWYRQTLGQGPEFLTYFQNEAQLEKSRLLSDRFSAERPKGSFSTLEIQRTEQGDSAMYLCASSPGDRGFQPQHFGDGTRLSIL.